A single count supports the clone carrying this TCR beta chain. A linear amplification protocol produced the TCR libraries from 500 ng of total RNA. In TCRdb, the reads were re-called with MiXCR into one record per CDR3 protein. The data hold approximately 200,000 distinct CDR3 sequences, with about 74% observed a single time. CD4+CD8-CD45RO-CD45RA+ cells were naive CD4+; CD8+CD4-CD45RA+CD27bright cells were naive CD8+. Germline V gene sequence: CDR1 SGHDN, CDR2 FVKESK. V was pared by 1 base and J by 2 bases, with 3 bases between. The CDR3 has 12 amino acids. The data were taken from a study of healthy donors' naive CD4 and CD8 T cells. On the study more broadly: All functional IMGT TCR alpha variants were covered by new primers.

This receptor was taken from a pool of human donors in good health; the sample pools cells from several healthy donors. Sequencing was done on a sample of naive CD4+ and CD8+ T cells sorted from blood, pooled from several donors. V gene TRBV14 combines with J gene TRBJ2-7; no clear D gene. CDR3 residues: CASSQAAYEQYF. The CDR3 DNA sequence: TGTGCCAGCAGCCAAGCCGCCTACGAGCAGTACTTC.